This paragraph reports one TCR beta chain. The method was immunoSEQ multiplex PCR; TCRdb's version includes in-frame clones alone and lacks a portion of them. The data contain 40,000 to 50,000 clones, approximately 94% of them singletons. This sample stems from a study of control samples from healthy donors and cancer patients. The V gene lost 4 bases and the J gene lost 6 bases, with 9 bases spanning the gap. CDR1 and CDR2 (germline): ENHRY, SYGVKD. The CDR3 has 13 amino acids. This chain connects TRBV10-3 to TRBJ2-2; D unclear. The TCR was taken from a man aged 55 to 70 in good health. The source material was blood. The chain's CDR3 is CAISGGRAGELFF. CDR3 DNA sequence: TGTGCCATCAGTGGCGGACGGGCCGGGGAGCTGTTTTTT.